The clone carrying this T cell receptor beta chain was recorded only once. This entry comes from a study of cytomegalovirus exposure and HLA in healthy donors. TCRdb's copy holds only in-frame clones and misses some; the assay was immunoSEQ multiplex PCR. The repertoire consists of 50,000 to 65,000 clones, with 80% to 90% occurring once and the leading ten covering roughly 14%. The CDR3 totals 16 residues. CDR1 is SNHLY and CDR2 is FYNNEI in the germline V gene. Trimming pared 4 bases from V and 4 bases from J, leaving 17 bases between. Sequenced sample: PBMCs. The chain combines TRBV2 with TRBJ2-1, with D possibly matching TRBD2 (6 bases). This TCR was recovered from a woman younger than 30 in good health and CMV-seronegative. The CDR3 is CASSGAGRRGYNEQFF. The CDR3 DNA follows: TGTGCCAGCAGTGGAGCAGGTCGGAGGGGTTACAATGAGCAGTTCTTC. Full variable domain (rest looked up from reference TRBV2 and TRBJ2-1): EPEVTQTPSHQVTQMGQEVILRCVPISNHLYFYWYRQILGQKVEFLVSFYNNEISEKSEIFDDQFSVERPDGSNFTLKIRSTKLEDSAMYFCASSGAGRRGYNEQFFGPGTRLTVL.